These 32 T cell receptor beta chains came from one sample sequenced in a study of blood T cell repertoires in COVID-19. Sequencing was performed with immunoSEQ multiplex PCR; in TCRdb, only in-frame clones are kept and a portion is missing. The sample holds under 250,000 clones, approximately 88% seen once. The sequenced sample was PBMCs or T cells enriched from blood (not recorded which). The receptors derive from a middle-aged woman who had been exposed to COVID-19.

This clone was recorded only once. V is TRBV7-2 and J is TRBJ1-2; D not certain. The length of the CDR3 is 14 residues. Germline CDR1 reads SGHTA; CDR2 reads FQGNSA. V was trimmed by 5 bases and J by 1 base, leaving 11 bases between them. CDR3 bases: TGTGCCAGCAGCCCATGGGCGGGTAACTATGGCTACACCTTC. Translating it yields CASSPWAGNYGYTF.

The CDR3 protein is CASSPLQGAYNSPLHF. The CDR3 DNA sequence: TGCGCCAGCAGCCCACTACAGGGGGCTTATAATTCACCCCTCCACTTT. The chain employs TRBV5-1 and TRBJ1-6, with 9 positions matching TRBD1. Germline values: CDR1 SGHRS, CDR2 YFSETQ. With V trimmed by 4 bases and J by 4 bases, 6 bases remained unmatched. There are 16 residues in the CDR3. Combining the CDR3 with reference TRBV5-1 and TRBJ1-6 gives the whole variable domain KAGVTQTPRYLIKTRGQQVTLSCSPISGHRSVSWYQQTPGQGLQFLFEYFSETQRNKGNFPGRFSGRQFSNSRSEMNVSTLELGDSALYLCASSPLQGAYNSPLHFGNGTRLTVT.

The chain carries TRBV7-9 and TRBJ2-1; 10 bases map to TRBD2. CDR1 SEHNR and CDR2 FQNEAQ come from the germline V gene (reference sequence). V was clipped by 4 bases and J by 7 bases; unmatched bases: 10. This CDR3 contains 16 residues. In DNA, the CDR3 is TGTGCCAGCAGCTCCCTGGCTAGCGGGGGCCTAAATGAGCAGTTCTTC. This gives the protein CASSSLASGGLNEQFF.

The V gene is TRBV11-2, the J gene TRBJ1-3; D gene unclear. V was trimmed by 8 bases and J by 0 bases, leaving 11 bases between them. CDR3 size: 14 residues. Germline assignment: CDR1 SGHAT and CDR2 FQNNGV. The CDR3 reads CASRGSYSGNTIYF. Here the CDR3 DNA reads TGTGCCAGCCGCGGGAGCTACTCTGGAAACACCATATATTTT.

In this sample, this clone turned up a few times. The chain employs TRBV25-1 and TRBJ1-5; D is undetermined. Per the germline V gene, CDR1 is MGHDK and CDR2 is SYGVNS. There are 15 residues in the CDR3. Deletions cut 0 bases from V and 4 bases from J, with 10 bases between. Here the CDR3 reads CASSEYAADNQPQHF. The CDR3, as DNA: TGTGCCAGCAGTGAATATGCGGCGGATAATCAGCCCCAGCATTTT.

The chain uses TRBV30 and TRBJ1-5, with D perhaps TRBD1 (6 bases). The V and J ends lost 0 bases and 5 bases respectively, with 8 bases between them. In germline, CDR1 is GTSNPN, CDR2 SVGIG (reference sequence). The CDR3 has 13 amino acids. The CDR3 sequence is CAWSVSGDQPQHF. CDR3 coding DNA: TGTGCCTGGAGTGTATCAGGGGATCAGCCCCAGCATTTT.

The rearrangement links TRBV21-1 to TRBJ2-2; the D call in the table, TRBD1, was not verified against the DNA. TRBV21-1 is annotated as a pseudogene. The length of the CDR3 is 17 residues. CDR3 sequence: CASSKKGWDSLSGELFF. In DNA form, the CDR3 reads TGTGCCAGCAGCAAGAAGGGGTGGGACAGCCTTTCCGGGGAGCTGTTTTTT.

V gene TRBV9 combines with J gene TRBJ1-6; 9 bases map to TRBD1. Germline V gene sequence: CDR1 SGDLS, CDR2 YYNGEE. The J segment lost 0 bases and the V segment lost 3 bases, leaving 7 bases of the junction unmatched. The CDR3 is 18 residues long. The CDR3 sequence is CASSATGGSNSYNSPLHF. The DNA for the CDR3 is TGTGCCAGCAGCGCTACAGGGGGCTCTAACTCCTATAATTCACCCCTCCACTTT.

This clone was picked up one time. The rearrangement joins TRBV19 to TRBJ2-2; D might be TRBD2 (6 bases). Germline CDR1 LNHDA, CDR2 SQIVND (reference sequence). The V and J ends lost 2 bases and 9 bases respectively, with 10 bases between them. There are 13 residues in the CDR3. The CDR3 DNA reads TGTGCCAGTAGTATATTAGCGGCGAGGGAGCTGTTTTTT. Translation gives CASSILAARELFF. Supplemented by reference TRBV19 and TRBJ2-2, the full variable domain reads DGGITQSPKYLFRKEGQNVTLSCEQNLNHDAMYWYRQDPGQGLRLIYYSQIVNDFQKGDIAEGYSVSREKKESFPLTVTSAQKNPTAFYLCASSILAARELFFGEGSRLTVL.

V and J are TRBV7-2 and TRBJ2-7; possible D gene TRBD1, 6 bases. The CDR3 is 14 residues long. The ends were cut back, 1 base at V and 4 bases at J, with 11 bases in the middle. CDR1 is SGHTA and CDR2 is FQGNSA in the germline V gene. CDR3 sequence reads: CASSLDGGKYEQYF. In DNA form, the CDR3 reads TGTGCCAGCAGCTTAGATGGGGGCAAATACGAGCAGTACTTC. Supplemented by reference TRBV7-2 and TRBJ2-7, the full variable domain reads GAGVSQSPSNKVTEKGKDVELRCDPISGHTALYWYRQSLGQGLEFLIYFQGNSAPDKSGLPSDRFSAERTGGSVSTLTIQRTQQEDSAVYLCASSLDGGKYEQYFGPGTRLTVT.

This clone was observed once. This sequence joins TRBV27 and TRBJ2-7, with 7 bases that match TRBD2. With 5 bases clipped from V and 1 base from J, the junction kept 14 bases outside the gene matches. Germline V gene sequence: CDR1 MNHEY, CDR2 SMNVEV (reference sequence). The CDR3 consists of 17 residues. The CDR3 here is CASSGGGVYRRSYEQYF. The CDR3 DNA reads TGTGCCAGCAGTGGGGGGGGTGTTTACCGTAGGTCCTACGAGCAGTACTTC.

Only one count was recorded for this clone. Germline and junction disagree at one end, which may indicate a read error. The V call is TRBV7-3, the J call TRBJ2-1, with 15 bases fitting TRBD2. Germline CDR1 is SGHTA and CDR2 is FQGTGA. The CDR3 contains 21 residues. CDR3 sequence: CAGSTNPGLAGGPPSYNEQFF. Here the CDR3 DNA reads TGTGCCGGCAGCACAAATCCGGGACTAGCGGGAGGACCCCCATCCTACAATGAGCAGTTCTTC.

The V call is TRBV6-5, the J call TRBJ2-7; TRBD1 matches at 9 bases. The CDR3 extends over 15 amino acids. J gave up 3 bases and V 5 bases, and 8 bases lay outside the gene matches. Germline loops: CDR1 MNHEY, CDR2 SVGAGI. CDR3 coding DNA: TGTGCCAGCAGTAATCTGGGGACAGGGAACTACGAGCAGTACTTC. This translates into CASSNLGTGNYEQYF.

The V and J genes are TRBV27 and TRBJ2-7; possibly TRBD2 for D (6 bases). CDR1 is MNHEY, CDR2 SMNVEV, per germline (reference sequence). The V gene lost 3 bases and the J gene lost 0 bases, with 15 bases spanning the gap. CDR3 length: 16 amino acids. The CDR3 nucleotides read TGTGCCAGCAGTTTTTCAGCGGGCCTTGTCTCCTACGAGCAGTACTTC. Its translation: CASSFSAGLVSYEQYF.

V and J are TRBV30 and TRBJ1-4, with a possible D match to TRBD1 (6 bases). CDR3 length: 15 residues. Between the trimmed V and J ends, which lost 0 bases and 7 bases, there was a span of 15 bases. The germline V gene encodes CDR1 GTSNPN and CDR2 SVGIG (reference sequence). The CDR3 loop reads CAWSVRTAITEKLFF. CDR3 in DNA: TGTGCCTGGAGTGTACGGACAGCAATAACTGAAAAACTGTTTTTT. The entire variable domain, with the rest obtained from reference TRBV30 and TRBJ1-4, is as follows: SQTIHQWPATLVQPVGSPLSLECTVEGTSNPNLYWYRQAAGRGLQLLFYSVGIGQISSEVPQNLSASRPQDRQFILSSKKLLLSDSGFYLCAWSVRTAITEKLFFGSGTQLSVL.

The rearrangement links TRBV5-4 to TRBJ2-5; 9 bases map to TRBD1. Germline loops: CDR1 SGHNT, CDR2 YYREEE (reference sequence). The trim removed 4 bases at V and 7 bases at J, leaving 14 bases unmatched. This CDR3 contains 16 residues. This CDR3 is CASSVGGWDREGTQYF. The CDR3 DNA reads as TGTGCCAGCAGCGTTGGGGGTTGGGACAGGGAAGGGACCCAGTACTTC.

This clone was observed a few times. This chain uses TRBV3-1 (or the pseudogene TRBV3-2) with TRBJ2-6; TRBD2 might be the D (6 bases). CDR1 and CDR2 from the germline V gene are LGHDT and YNNKEL (reference sequence). V was pared by 5 bases and J by 0 bases, with 14 bases between. This CDR3 comprises 17 residues. The CDR3 protein is CASSGGTSLSGANVLTF. The CDR3, as DNA: TGTGCCAGCAGCGGGGGGACTTCCCTCTCTGGGGCCAACGTCCTGACTTTC.

The chain links TRBV19 to TRBJ2-5; 9 bases match TRBD2. Germline V gene sequence: CDR1 LNHDA, CDR2 SQIVND (reference sequence). The CDR3 loop spans 15 amino acids. The V segment lost 4 bases and the J segment 4 bases; nucleotides outside the gene matches: 7. This CDR3 reads CASSSGGVFIETQYF. DNA of the CDR3: TGTGCCAGTAGTAGCGGGGGGGTGTTTATAGAGACCCAGTACTTC.

With respect to this clone: One junction end disagrees with the germline gene, perhaps due to a read error. The chain links TRBV5-1 to TRBJ1-2; maybe TRBD1 (5 bases). Germline V gene sequence: CDR1 SGHRS, CDR2 YFSETQ. The CDR3 loop spans 15 amino acids. CDR3 DNA: TGTGCCAGCAGCTTGGGGGAGGCCTCTAACTATGGCTACACCTTC. It encodes CASSLGEASNYGYTF.

The chain recombines TRBV5-5 with TRBJ1-1; TRBD1 matches at 12 bases. CDR3 length: 17 amino acids. V was pared by 7 bases and J by 0 bases, with 10 bases of the junction left unmatched. The germline CDR1 and CDR2 sequences are SGHKS and YYEKEE (reference sequence). This chain's CDR3 is CASHERDRGHLNTEAFF. DNA of the CDR3: TGTGCCAGCCACGAGAGGGACAGGGGGCACCTGAACACTGAAGCTTTCTTT. The complete variable domain, with remaining parts taken from reference TRBV5-5 and TRBJ1-1, reads DAGVTQSPTHLIKTRGQQVTLRCSPISGHKSVSWYQQVLGQGPQFIFQYYEKEERGRGNFPDRFSARQFPNYSSELNVNALLLGDSALYLCASHERDRGHLNTEAFFGQGTRLTVV.

V usage is TRBV30 and J usage is TRBJ2-3, with TRBD2 matching over 14 bases. Germline V gene lookup returns CDR1 GTSNPN and CDR2 SVGIG (reference sequence). The CDR3 is made up of 17 amino acids. V lost 0 bases, J lost 6 bases, and 8 bases stayed unmatched. The CDR3 sequence: CAWSVMTSGGAGDTQYF. CDR3 bases: TGTGCCTGGAGTGTAATGACTAGCGGGGGGGCCGGGGATACGCAGTATTTT.

The chain joins TRBV19 to TRBJ2-3; no clear D gene. The V gene's germline CDR1 is LNHDA and CDR2 SQIVND (reference sequence). The CDR3 consists of 14 residues. V was clipped by 7 bases and J by 7 bases, with 18 bases between them. The chain's CDR3 is CASTADAGLNTQYF. The CDR3 DNA follows: TGTGCCAGTACCGCCGATGCCGGTTTGAATACGCAGTATTTT.

The chain carries TRBV9 and TRBJ2-3; possibly TRBD1 for D (6 bases). The CDR3 is made up of 15 amino acids. Trimming removed 0 bases at V and 4 bases at J, with 12 bases between. Germline assignment: CDR1 SGDLS and CDR2 YYNGEE. The CDR3 bases are TGTGCCAGCAGCGTAGGTGGCAGGGGCCCAGATACGCAGTATTTT. The encoded protein is CASSVGGRGPDTQYF.

This rearrangement joins TRBV7-9 to TRBJ1-2; D ambiguous. CDR1 and CDR2 from the germline V gene are SEHNR and FQNEAQ (reference sequence). This CDR3 contains 14 residues. The V gene lost 1 base and the J gene lost 2 bases, with 8 bases spanning the gap. CDR3 residues: CASSLDESNYGYTF. CDR3 DNA: TGTGCCAGCAGCTTAGATGAGAGCAACTATGGCTACACCTTC. Full variable domain (rest looked up from reference TRBV7-9 and TRBJ1-2): DTGVSQNPRHKITKRGQNVTFRCDPISEHNRLYWYRQTLGQGPEFLTYFQNEAQLEKSRLLSDRFSAERPKGSFSTLEIQRTEQGDSAMYLCASSLDESNYGYTFGSGTRLTVV.

The J gene is TRBJ2-1, the V gene TRBV9; 7 positions match TRBD2. V shed 0 bases, J shed 13 bases, and the junction held 4 bases outside the gene matches. CDR1 SGDLS and CDR2 YYNGEE come from the germline V gene. CDR3 length equals 12 residues. DNA of the CDR3: TGTGCCAGCAGCGTAGGTGCTAGCGGACAGTTCTTC. Protein sequence: CASSVGASGQFF.

V is TRBV11-3 and J is TRBJ2-1, with TRBD2 matching over 7 bases. After removal of 4 bases from V and 0 bases from J, the junction contained 9 bases not matched to a gene. The CDR3 extends over 17 amino acids. Per germline, CDR1 SGHNT and CDR2 YENEEA. CDR3 DNA sequence: TGTGCCAGCAGCTCCCCTAGCGGACGTAGCTCCTACAATGAGCAGTTCTTC. This gives the protein CASSSPSGRSSYNEQFF.

V is TRBV7-3 and J is TRBJ2-1; 9 positions agree with TRBD1. The CDR3 sequence is 17 residues long. V lost 5 bases and J lost 6; bases outside the gene matches: 14. Germline V lookup: CDR1 SGHTA, CDR2 FQGTGA. For the CDR3, the DNA is TGTGCCAGCAGCCCCGGGACAGGGTATGAAGATATCAATGAGCAGTTCTTC. Translated: CASSPGTGYEDINEQFF.

The chain joins TRBV18 to TRBJ1-2, with unresolved D. The CDR3 covers 14 residues. Germline V gene data show CDR1 as KGHSH and CDR2 as LQKENI. Trimming left V 4 bases short and J 6 bases short, with 15 bases between. The CDR3: CASSLSDTQDGYTF. The DNA of the CDR3 is TGTGCCAGCTCACTATCAGACACCCAAGATGGCTACACCTTC.

The chain is built from TRBV19 and TRBJ1-5; TRBD1 matches at 12 bases. This CDR3 has 14 amino acids. Germline CDR1 and CDR2: LNHDA and SQIVND (reference sequence). J was trimmed by 3 bases and V by 9 bases; bases with no gene match: 3. Here the CDR3 reads CASGTGGSNQPQHF. In nucleotides, the CDR3 is TGTGCCAGCGGGACAGGGGGCTCCAATCAGCCCCAGCATTTT.

This clone occurred once. The V gene is TRBV10-2, the J gene TRBJ2-5, with 11 bases that match TRBD2. The CDR3 extends over 13 amino acids. Per germline, CDR1 WSHSY and CDR2 SAAADI. V was pared by 10 bases and J by 7 bases, with 8 bases of the junction left unmatched. The CDR3 is CATTIAGGRTQYF. In DNA, the CDR3 is TGCGCCACCACAATAGCGGGAGGGCGGACCCAGTACTTC.

The CDR3: CAWSVAGGAFF. CDR3 nucleotide sequence: TGTGCCTGGAGTGTAGCGGGGGGGGCTTTCTTT. V usage is TRBV30 and J usage is TRBJ1-1, with a weak D call TRBD1 (5 bases). The ends were cut back, 0 bases at V and 11 bases at J, with 10 bases in the middle. CDR1 GTSNPN and CDR2 SVGIG come from the germline V gene (reference sequence). The CDR3 totals 11 residues.

The chain has TRBV18 and TRBJ1-3, with a tentative D call TRBD1 (5 bases). The CDR3 has 16 amino acids. The germline gives CDR1 KGHSH, CDR2 LQKENI. Trimming took off 3 bases at V and 0 bases at J, with 12 bases between the two ends. Here the CDR3 DNA reads TGTGCCAGCTCACCTGTGGGGCTGAACTCTGGAAACACCATATATTTT. Its protein product is CASSPVGLNSGNTIYF.